Below, 13 T cell receptor beta chains from the same sample are listed, as sequenced in a study of response to subunit inactivated influenza vaccine. TCRdb passed the RT-PCR reads through MiXCR, listing each CDR3 protein once. The profile shows approximately 170,000 distinct CDR3 sequences, over 13% of them singletons. This sample comprised CD8+ T cells sorted from PBMCs, obtained roughly 5 days after vaccination. These receptors came from a man aged 45 to 65 who received an inactivated influenza vaccine.

This clonotype was found a few times. The chain combines TRBV12-3 or TRBV12-4 with TRBJ2-7; D ambiguous. The V end was cut by 5 bases, the J end by 5 bases, with 19 bases between. CDR3 length equals 15 residues. The CDR3 region has the DNA TGTGCCAGCAGTCCCGCCCCGGGTGTTGTCCACGAGCAGTACTTC. Protein product: CASSPAPGVVHEQYF.

The chain employs TRBV5-4 and TRBJ2-2; D possibly corresponds to TRBD2 (6 bases). The length of the CDR3 is 15 residues. Germline V CDR1 and CDR2: SGHNT, YYREEE (reference sequence). V was clipped by 3 bases and J by 7 bases, with 16 bases between them. The CDR3 nucleotides read TGTGCCAGCAGCTCATCACCGGGAGAGGTCGGGGAGCTGTTTTTT. Protein: CASSSSPGEVGELFF.

This clonotype was counted a few times. This sequence joins TRBV3-1 and TRBJ2-1; D not certain. This CDR3 spans 13 amino acids. The V gene lost 4 bases and the J gene lost 9 bases, with 13 bases spanning the gap. Germline V gene lookup returns CDR1 LGHDT and CDR2 YNNKEL (reference sequence). The CDR3 sequence: CASSLHTGGEQFF. In DNA form, the CDR3 reads TGTGCCAGCAGCCTCCACACGGGCGGTGAGCAGTTCTTC.

Only a few counts were recorded for this clonotype. This chain uses TRBV6-1 with TRBJ2-1; 9 bases are shared with TRBD1. This CDR3 is 16 amino acids long. Per germline, CDR1 MNHNS and CDR2 SASEGT. V was clipped by 4 bases and J by 0 bases; unmatched bases: 4. In DNA form, the CDR3 reads TGTGCCAGCAGTGGAACAGGGGGCTACTCCTACAATGAGCAGTTCTTC. Its translation: CASSGTGGYSYNEQFF.

The rearrangement joins TRBV6-5 to TRBJ2-1; TRBD2 aligns across 8 bases. After removal of 3 bases from V and 2 bases from J, the junction contained 9 bases not matched to a gene. Germline-derived CDR1 and CDR2 are MNHEY and SVGAGI. The CDR3 totals 17 residues. Here the CDR3 reads CASSYSAGGKPYNEQFF. The CDR3 DNA is TGTGCCAGCAGTTATTCCGCGGGGGGTAAGCCCTACAATGAGCAGTTCTTC.

This clonotype has a handful of counts. The chain recombines TRBV28 with TRBJ1-1; D not resolved. Germline-derived CDR1 and CDR2 are MDHEN and SYDVKM. The CDR3 totals 14 residues. Trimming left V 2 bases short and J 6 bases short, with 13 bases between. The CDR3 DNA reads TGTGCCAGCAGTTTAATGGGATTTAACGCTGAAGCTTTCTTT. It yields the protein CASSLMGFNAEAFF.

The sample holds a few counts of this clonotype. The chain carries TRBV7-9 and TRBJ1-5, with unresolved D. CDR1 is SEHNR, CDR2 FQNEAQ, per germline (reference sequence). Deletions cut 1 base from V and 6 bases from J, with 4 bases between. The CDR3 runs 12 residues. For the CDR3, the DNA is TGTGCCAGCAGCTTAGGTCTTCAGCCCCAGCATTTT. This translates into CASSLGLQPQHF.

This clonotype was found a few times. The chain is built from TRBV5-5 and TRBJ2-1, with D possibly being TRBD2 (6 bases). The CDR3 runs to 15 residues. Germline CDR1 reads SGHKS; CDR2 reads YYEKEE (reference sequence). V gave up 10 bases and J gave up 7 bases, with 24 bases separating them. This chain's CDR3 is CASRVVGGNWNEQFF. Here the CDR3 DNA reads TGTGCCTCACGGGTGGTGGGAGGAAATTGGAATGAGCAGTTCTTC. The variable domain in full, with the rest retrieved from reference TRBV5-5 and TRBJ2-1, is DAGVTQSPTHLIKTRGQQVTLRCSPISGHKSVSWYQQVLGQGPQFIFQYYEKEERGRGNFPDRFSARQFPNYSSELNVNALLLGDSALYLCASRVVGGNWNEQFFGPGTRLTVL.

This clonotype has only a few counts. This chain uses TRBV27 with TRBJ1-2; perhaps TRBD1 as D (6 bases). V was shortened by 3 bases and J by 5 bases, with 16 bases between the two germline ends. This CDR3 has 15 amino acids. Germline V CDR1 and CDR2: MNHEY, SMNVEV (reference sequence). The CDR3 DNA follows: TGTGCCAGCAGTTTTACCGGGACACACGGTTATGGCTACACCTTC. This encodes CASSFTGTHGYGYTF.

There are a few counts of this clonotype. This sequence joins TRBV15 and TRBJ2-1; possible D gene TRBD1, 6 bases. The germline V gene encodes CDR1 LNHNV and CDR2 YYDKDF (reference sequence). The CDR3 length is 16 residues. V lost 1 base to trimming and J lost 5 bases, with 15 bases between them. The CDR3 nucleotides are TGTGCCACCAGCAGAGGTTACCGGGACACCAACAATGAGCAGTTCTTC. Amino acids: CATSRGYRDTNNEQFF.

There are a few counts of this clonotype. The chain employs TRBV9 and TRBJ2-3, with D possibly called TRBD1 or TRBD2 (7 bases each). The V gene's germline CDR1 is SGDLS and CDR2 YYNGEE. The CDR3 length is 15 residues. V was pared by 4 bases and J by 1 base, with 13 bases between. CDR3: CASSHPGGGTDTQYF. In DNA form, the CDR3 reads TGTGCCAGCAGCCACCCAGGGGGGGGCACAGATACGCAGTATTTT.

Only a few counts were recorded for this clonotype. The rearrangement joins TRBV12-3 or TRBV12-4 to TRBJ2-3, with 10 bases identical to TRBD2. With V trimmed by 6 bases and J by 0 bases, 9 bases remained unmatched. This CDR3 is built from 17 residues. The CDR3 loop is CASRNFLTSGSTDTQYF. The CDR3 DNA follows: TGTGCCAGCAGAAACTTCCTGACTAGCGGGAGCACAGATACGCAGTATTTT.

There are a few counts of this clonotype. The chain carries TRBV20-1 and TRBJ2-7; maybe TRBD2 (6 bases). V lost 0 bases and J lost 5, with 17 bases in between. In germline, CDR1 is DFQATT, CDR2 SNEGSKA (reference sequence). The CDR3 contains 15 residues. CDR3 in amino acids: CSARELNLASHEQYF. CDR3 DNA: TGCAGTGCTAGAGAGCTAAATCTAGCGTCCCACGAGCAGTACTTC.